Presented here are 27 T cell receptor beta chains from one specimen sequenced in a study of cytomegalovirus exposure and HLA in healthy donors. This PCR relied on a set of 60 Vbeta primers and 13 Jbeta primers. Sequenced by immunoSEQ multiplex PCR; TCRdb stores in-frame clones only, minus some. The sample lists under 200,000 clones, about 80% occurring once. The material sequenced was PBMCs. The receptors stem from a woman aged 18-35 years in good health and CMV-seropositive.

This clone was detected only a few times. The gene calls are TRBV29-1 and TRBJ1-2; 9 bases are shared with TRBD1. The CDR3 extends over 15 amino acids. CDR1 is SQVTM and CDR2 is ANQGSEA in the germline V gene. The J segment lost 2 bases and the V segment lost 0 bases, leaving 4 bases of the junction unmatched. DNA for the CDR3: TGCAGCGTTGAAGAGCAAACAGGGGGCAACTATGGCTACACCTTC. It encodes CSVEEQTGGNYGYTF.

This clone was counted a few times. The chain carries TRBV6-1 and TRBJ2-4; 7 positions agree with TRBD2. Germline CDR1 MNHNS, CDR2 SASEGT. The CDR3 is made up of 13 amino acids. J lost 9 bases, V lost 10 bases, and 12 bases had no gene match. Here the CDR3 reads CATRPAGVSIQYF. The CDR3 coding sequence is TGTGCCACCCGCCCGGCGGGGGTCAGCATTCAGTACTTC.

The rearrangement links TRBV30 to TRBJ2-3; 9 bases are shared with TRBD1. With 1 base clipped from V and 1 base from J, the junction kept 0 bases outside the gene matches. Germline loops: CDR1 GTSNPN, CDR2 SVGIG (reference sequence). This CDR3 has 14 residues. The CDR3, as DNA: TGTGCCTGGAGTGGACAGGGGGGCACAGATACGCAGTATTTT. As protein: CAWSGQGGTDTQYF.

This clone was counted once. V and J are TRBV6-1 and TRBJ2-1; the match to TRBD1 covers 7 bases. V shed 1 base and J 4 bases; nucleotides not matched to a gene: 4. The CDR3 contains 15 residues. Per germline, CDR1 MNHNS and CDR2 SASEGT. CDR3 loop: CASSEDEGAYNEQFF. The CDR3 nucleotides read TGTGCCAGCAGTGAAGACGAGGGGGCTTACAATGAGCAGTTCTTC.

In its sample, this clone was seen once. The rearrangement joins TRBV28 to TRBJ2-4, with TRBD1 matching over 9 bases. Germline CDR1 is MDHEN and CDR2 is SYDVKM. The CDR3 loop spans 19 amino acids. V shed 5 bases, J shed 0 bases, and the junction held 14 bases outside the gene matches. The CDR3 DNA reads as TGTGCCAGCAGTGTCTTACAGGGGGCTTTGGCTATAGCCAAAAACATTCAGTACTTC. Translated, it gives CASSVLQGALAIAKNIQYF. Complete variable domain (other parts from reference TRBV28 and TRBJ2-4): DVKVTQSSRYLVKRTGEKVFLECVQDMDHENMFWYRQDPGLGLRLIYFSYDVKMKEKGDIPEGYSVSREKKERFSLILESASTNQTSMYLCASSVLQGALAIAKNIQYFGAGTRLSVL.

The rearrangement links TRBV29-1 to TRBJ2-3; 8 positions match TRBD2. Germline trimming cut 7 bases from V and 0 bases from J; bases unmatched to any gene: 3. The CDR3 runs 13 residues. CDR1 SQVTM and CDR2 ANQGSEA come from the germline V gene. This CDR3 is CSGSGGSTDTQYF. The CDR3 bases are TGCAGCGGGAGCGGGGGAAGCACAGATACGCAGTATTTT.

This clone has only a few counts. The rearrangement joins TRBV4-2 to TRBJ1-1; TRBD1 matches 10 bases. The trim removed 5 bases at V and 4 bases at J, leaving 10 bases unmatched. CDR3 length: 16 amino acids. Germline V CDR1 and CDR2: LGHNA, YNFKEQ. In DNA, the CDR3 is TGTGCCAGCAGCTCCCGTCTAGGACAGGGGGTCACTGAAGCTTTCTTT. Its protein product is CASSSRLGQGVTEAFF.

This clone was detected only a few times. The chain has TRBV9 and TRBJ2-2; 10 bases match TRBD2. The CDR3 has 19 residues. Germline V lookup: CDR1 SGDLS, CDR2 YYNGEE. J gave up 6 bases and V 3 bases, and 17 bases lay outside the gene matches. As DNA, the CDR3 is TGTGCCAGCAGCGCAAACAGCGGGGGGGCCAGGGGGGAGGCCGGGGAGCTGTTTTTT. The encoded protein is CASSANSGGARGEAGELFF.

This clone was detected a few times. The chain recombines TRBV7-3 with TRBJ1-2; 7 nucleotides agree with TRBD1. The CDR3 runs 13 residues. Germline CDR1 SGHTA, CDR2 FQGTGA. The V segment lost 5 bases and the J segment 4 bases; nucleotides outside the gene matches: 4. In DNA form, the CDR3 reads TGTGCCAGCAGCCAAACAGGGGTCTATGGCTACACCTTC. Translating it yields CASSQTGVYGYTF.

This chain joins TRBV27 and TRBJ1-1; D is perhaps TRBD1 (6 bases). This CDR3 region has 12 residues. Trimming took off 6 bases at V and 1 base at J, with 6 bases between the two ends. Germline V gene sequence: CDR1 MNHEY, CDR2 SMNVEV (reference sequence). The CDR3 sequence is CASRQGNTEAFF. Here the CDR3 DNA reads TGTGCCAGCAGACAGGGGAACACTGAAGCTTTCTTT.

This clone has a handful of counts. The rearrangement uses TRBV18 and TRBJ1-1, with D possibly TRBD1 on 6 matching bases. V shed 0 bases and J shed 3 bases, with 11 bases lying between them. The germline V gene has CDR1 KGHSH and CDR2 LQKENI. The CDR3 length is 15 residues. CDR3 region: CASSPPNREYTEAFF. DNA for the CDR3: TGTGCCAGCTCACCACCTAACAGGGAGTACACTGAAGCTTTCTTT.

The chain links TRBV5-1 to TRBJ1-1; maybe TRBD1 (6 bases). Deletions cut 4 bases from V and 1 base from J, with 20 bases between. Per the germline V gene, CDR1 is SGHRS and CDR2 is YFSETQ. This CDR3 contains 17 residues. CDR3 residues: CASSETGTRPWNTEAFF. DNA of the CDR3: TGCGCCAGCAGCGAAACCGGGACAAGGCCGTGGAACACTGAAGCTTTCTTT.

V gene TRBV6-4 combines with J gene TRBJ2-2, with D possibly TRBD1 on 5 matching bases. CDR3 length: 14 amino acids. Per germline, CDR1 MRHNA and CDR2 SNTAGT. The V end lost 6 bases, the J end lost 2 bases, and 10 bases lay between the germline ends. CDR3: CASSRTLNTGELFF. CDR3 nucleotides: TGTGCCAGCAGCCGGACACTAAACACCGGGGAGCTGTTTTTT.

The V and J genes are TRBV30 and TRBJ1-5; 7 bases match TRBD1. This CDR3 is built from 12 residues. After removal of 1 base from V and 11 bases from J, the junction contained 5 bases not matched to a gene. CDR1 is GTSNPN and CDR2 is SVGIG in the germline V gene (reference sequence). CDR3 protein: CAWSASQGTQHF. The CDR3 nucleotides are TGTGCCTGGAGTGCATCACAGGGGACCCAGCATTTT.

The genes are TRBV4-1 and TRBJ2-2; D is perhaps TRBD2 (6 bases). In germline, CDR1 is MGHRA, CDR2 YSYEKL. The CDR3 is 17 residues long. V lost 4 bases to trimming and J lost 0 bases, with 15 bases between them. CDR3 protein: CASSRKPGESNTGELFF. The DNA of the CDR3 is TGCGCCAGCAGCCGGAAGCCGGGGGAATCGAACACCGGGGAGCTGTTTTTT.

This clone was seen only a few times. CDR3 DNA sequence: TGTGCCAGCAGTCGACAGATTGTGTGGGGCTACACCTTC. This translates into CASSRQIVWGYTF. The J gene is TRBJ1-2, the V gene TRBV6-1; weak D call: TRBD1 (5 bases). V gave up 5 bases and J gave up 8 bases, with 15 bases separating them. The CDR3 extends over 13 amino acids. Germline CDR1 reads MNHNS; CDR2 reads SASEGT.

The chain uses TRBV11-2 and TRBJ1-1; D unclear. Germline CDR1 and CDR2: SGHAT and FQNNGV. Trimming cost V 0 bases and J 1 base, with 9 bases left between them. This CDR3 is 15 amino acids long. This CDR3 is CASSLDGIPNTEAFF. For the CDR3, the DNA is TGTGCCAGCAGCTTAGACGGGATACCGAACACTGAAGCTTTCTTT.

The chain has TRBV19 and TRBJ2-7; 8 bases map to TRBD1. Germline V lookup: CDR1 LNHDA, CDR2 SQIVND (reference sequence). The CDR3 sequence is 13 residues long. J lost 5 bases, V lost 7 bases, and 7 bases had no gene match. The CDR3 loop is CASTRQGRHEQYF. CDR3 nucleotides: TGTGCCAGTACCCGACAGGGGCGCCACGAGCAGTACTTC.

The chain is built from TRBV9 and TRBJ1-3; perhaps TRBD1 as D (6 bases). With 5 bases removed from V and 8 bases from J, the gap between germline ends came to 11 bases. Per the germline V gene, CDR1 is SGDLS and CDR2 is YYNGEE. The length of the CDR3 is 12 residues. This chain's CDR3 is CASSEQGYTIYF. As DNA, the CDR3 is TGTGCCAGCAGTGAACAGGGTTACACCATATATTTT.

The rearrangement joins TRBV6-5 to TRBJ2-1, with 13 bases lining up with TRBD2. Per germline, CDR1 MNHEY and CDR2 SVGAGI. The trim removed 2 bases at V and 6 bases at J, leaving 4 bases unmatched. This CDR3 is built from 16 residues. DNA for the CDR3: TGTGCCAGCAGTTACCCCACTAGCGGGGGGGCCAATGAGCAGTTCTTC. The encoded protein is CASSYPTSGGANEQFF.

V gene TRBV7-3 combines with J gene TRBJ1-1, with a tentative D call TRBD1 (5 bases). The V end lost 5 bases, the J end lost 6 bases, and 16 bases lay between the germline ends. CDR3 length equals 14 residues. In germline, CDR1 is SGHTA, CDR2 FQGTGA. CDR3: CASSEFGGGAEAFF. The CDR3, as DNA: TGTGCCAGCAGCGAATTCGGCGGGGGGGCTGAAGCTTTCTTT.

V usage is TRBV6-1 and J usage is TRBJ1-5; the D gene is possibly TRBD1 (5 bases). The CDR3 consists of 13 residues. The germline V gene has CDR1 MNHNS and CDR2 SASEGT. V was clipped by 7 bases and J by 5 bases, with 12 bases between them. The CDR3 coding sequence is TGTGCCAGCAATAGACAGACCCATCAGCCCCAGCATTTT. This translates into CASNRQTHQPQHF.

Here the CDR3 DNA reads TGTGCCAGCAGCTCAGGAGGGGTGAATGAAAAACTGTTTTTT. Residues: CASSSGGVNEKLFF. V usage is TRBV9 and J usage is TRBJ1-4; D is perhaps TRBD1 (5 bases). Per germline, CDR1 SGDLS and CDR2 YYNGEE. Deletions cut 4 bases from V and 5 bases from J, with 12 bases between. CDR3 length: 14 residues.

The V and J genes are TRBV5-1 and TRBJ2-3, with 14 bases fitting TRBD2. The CDR3 extends over 15 amino acids. The V segment lost 4 bases and the J segment 5 bases; nucleotides outside the gene matches: 3. The germline gives CDR1 SGHRS, CDR2 YFSETQ. CDR3 region: CASSAGTSGRDTQYF. As DNA, the CDR3 is TGCGCCAGCAGCGCCGGGACTAGCGGGAGAGATACGCAGTATTTT.

CDR3 in DNA: TGTGCCAGCAGCTTAAGAGCGGGGCAGGAGACCCAGTACTTC. Its protein is CASSLRAGQETQYF. The J gene is TRBJ2-5, the V gene TRBV7-9; 7 positions match TRBD2. Germline V gene lookup returns CDR1 SEHNR and CDR2 FQNEAQ (reference sequence). This CDR3 has 14 residues. V lost 2 bases to trimming and J lost 5 bases; unmatched junction nucleotides: 5.

In this sample, this clone turned up a few times. This chain links TRBV5-4 with TRBJ2-5; D is possibly TRBD2 (5 bases). V lost 1 base and J 2 bases, leaving 15 bases between the germline ends. The germline gives CDR1 SGHNT, CDR2 YYREEE (reference sequence). This CDR3 spans 16 amino acids. The CDR3 is CASSLYEGPIQETQYF. The CDR3 bases are TGTGCCAGCAGCTTGTATGAGGGCCCGATACAAGAGACCCAGTACTTC.

The rearrangement joins TRBV7-3 to TRBJ2-3; TRBD1 agrees at 8 bases. CDR1 and CDR2 (germline): SGHTA, FQGTGA. Trimming at V came to 5 bases and at J to 4 bases, leaving 11 bases not matched to a gene. The CDR3 loop spans 16 amino acids. The CDR3 region has the DNA TGTGCCAGCAGCACTAAGACAGGGGACGGCGCAGATACGCAGTATTTT. Protein sequence: CASSTKTGDGADTQYF.